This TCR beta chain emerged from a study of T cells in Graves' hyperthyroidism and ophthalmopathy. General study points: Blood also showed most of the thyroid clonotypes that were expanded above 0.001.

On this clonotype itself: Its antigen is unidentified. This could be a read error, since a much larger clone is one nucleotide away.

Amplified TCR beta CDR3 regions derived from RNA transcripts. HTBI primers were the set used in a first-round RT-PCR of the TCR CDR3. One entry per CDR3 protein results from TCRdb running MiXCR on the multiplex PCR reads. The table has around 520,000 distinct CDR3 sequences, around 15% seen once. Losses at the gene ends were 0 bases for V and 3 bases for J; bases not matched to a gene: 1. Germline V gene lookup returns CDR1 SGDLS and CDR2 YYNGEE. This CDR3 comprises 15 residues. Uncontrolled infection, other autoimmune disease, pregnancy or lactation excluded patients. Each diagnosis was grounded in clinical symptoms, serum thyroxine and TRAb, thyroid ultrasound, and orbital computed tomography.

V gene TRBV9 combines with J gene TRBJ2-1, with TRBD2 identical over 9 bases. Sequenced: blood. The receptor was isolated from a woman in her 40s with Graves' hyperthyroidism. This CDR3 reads CASSVVAGDYNEQFF. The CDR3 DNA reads TGTGCCAGCAGCGTAGTAGCGGGAGACTACAATGAGCAGTTCTTC.